This TCR beta chain was sequenced during a study of T cells in Graves' hyperthyroidism and ophthalmopathy. This clonotype was detected many times. Exclusion of a patient resulted from uncontrolled infection, other autoimmune disease, pregnancy or lactation. Amplification of TCR beta CDR3 regions was performed using RNA transcripts as template. The HTBI primer set served for first-round RT-PCR of the TCR CDR3. One entry per CDR3 protein, called by TCRdb with MiXCR from the multiplex PCR reads. The sample yields approximately 420,000 distinct CDR3 sequences, more than 13% seen once. Trimming pared 7 bases from V and 3 bases from J, leaving 13 bases between. CDR3 length equals 13 residues.

The chain is built from TRBV12-3 or TRBV12-4 and TRBJ2-7; D tentatively reads TRBD1 or TRBD2 (5 bases each). The receptor comes from a woman aged 30 to 39 with Graves' hyperthyroidism. The sample was blood. As DNA, the CDR3 is TGTGCCAGCAAGTCCGGGACCAACTACGAGCAGTACTTC. Its translation: CASKSGTNYEQYF.